These 17 T cell receptor beta chains came from one sample sequenced in a study of T cell clonality in common variable immunodeficiency. The assay was immunoSEQ multiplex PCR, and TCRdb's table has in-frame clones only and misses some. The sample contains tens of thousands of clones, none of them singletons. The sequenced sample was peripheral blood mononuclear cells. The receptors shown here come from a person aged 18 to 75 in good health.

There are many counts of this clone. The CDR3 extends 3 residues past the end of the read, so its final part is completed from the germline J gene. The V and J genes are TRBV20-1 and TRBJ1-2, with TRBD1 matching over 8 bases. The CDR3 runs 15 residues. After removal of 6 bases from V and 0 bases from J, the junction contained 9 bases not matched to a gene. CDR1 DFQATT and CDR2 SNEGSKA come from the germline V gene (reference sequence). CDR3 sequence: CSAPAGGSANYGYTF. The part of the CDR3 DNA that was read is TGCAGTGCCCCGGCAGGGGGCAGCGCTAACTATGGC.

This clone was picked up many times. At one boundary the junction diverges from the germline segment, which might be a read error. The CDR3 end falls 3 residues outside the read, so it is completed with the germline J gene. The chain joins TRBV4-2 to TRBJ2-2; D is possibly TRBD1 (5 bases). CDR1 LGHNA and CDR2 YNFKEQ come from the germline V gene. The CDR3 consists of 16 residues. The DNA read from the CDR3 is TGCGCCAGCAGCCAAGGACATCTTTGGAACACCGGGGAG. Amino acid sequence: CASSQGHLWNTGE. The full CDR3 sequence reads CASSQGHLWNTGELFF.

This clone appeared many times. The CDR3 end falls 3 residues outside the read, so it is completed with the germline J gene. The chain uses TRBV6-2 or TRBV6-3 and TRBJ1-5, with D unclear. The length of the CDR3 is 15 residues. Trimming shortened V by 6 bases and J by 4 bases, and 16 bases separated the two germline ends. Germline CDR1 MNHEY, CDR2 SVGEGT. CDR3 amino acids: CASRLGPLGNQPQHF. The DNA read from the CDR3 is TGTGCCAGCAGACTAGGCCCCCTGGGGAATCAGCCC.

This clone showed up many times. The read ends 3 residues shy of where the CDR3 ends; the end is completed using the germline J gene. This CDR3 is also generated by other DNA sequences in the sample. The chain links TRBV14 to TRBJ1-1; D is undetermined. The germline V gene encodes CDR1 SGHDN and CDR2 FVKESK. This CDR3 is 15 amino acids long. The V and J ends lost 5 bases and 0 bases respectively, with 13 bases between them. The covered CDR3 bases are TGTGCCAGCAGCTCCCTCCGGGGAATGAACACTGAA. This sequence encodes CASSSLRGMNTE. The entire CDR3 protein reads CASSSLRGMNTEAFF.

This clone was detected many times. Read sequence stops 3 residues before the CDR3 end, and the germline J gene provides the missing end. This chain joins TRBV7-2 and TRBJ2-7, with TRBD1 identical over 9 bases. Germline-derived CDR1 and CDR2 are SGHTA and FQGNSA. This CDR3 has 14 amino acids. J was trimmed by 6 bases and V by 0 bases; bases with no gene match: 3. CDR3 DNA (partial): TGTGCCAGCAGCTTAGCACAGGGGGCGCGCGAG. It codes for CASSLAQGARE. The whole CDR3 is CASSLAQGAREQYF.

There are a few counts of this clone. The CDR3 end is not reached by the read, which stops 3 residues before it; the germline J gene fills it in. V gene TRBV5-5 combines with J gene TRBJ1-6, with 10 bases that match TRBD1. V dropped 6 bases and J dropped 10; count of bases not matched to a gene: 10. CDR1 and CDR2 from the germline V gene are SGHKS and YYEKEE (reference sequence). The CDR3 covers 15 residues. The CDR3 DNA, read in part, is TGTGCCAGCACTGTCGAAGGGACAGGGGTCTCACCC. This translates into CASTVEGTGVSP. The full CDR3 is CASTVEGTGVSPLHF.

This clone was seen many times. The read finishes 3 residues shy of the CDR3 end, and the germline J gene is used to complete it. The V call is TRBV18, the J call TRBJ2-1, with TRBD2 matching over 7 bases. CDR3 size: 16 residues. V was pared by 4 bases and J by 3 bases, with 9 bases of the junction left unmatched. The germline V gene encodes CDR1 KGHSH and CDR2 LQKENI. The CDR3 is CASSLHASGRYNEQFF. The sequenced CDR3 bases are TGTGCCAGCTCACTTCACGCTAGCGGCCGCTACAATGAG.

This clone was detected ten times or more. The read halts 3 residues ahead of the CDR3 end, with the missing end drawn from the germline J gene. The chain uses TRBV19 and TRBJ1-5; D might be TRBD1 (6 bases). Trimming stripped 0 bases from V and 6 bases from J, with 9 bases between. Germline V CDR1 and CDR2: LNHDA, SQIVND (reference sequence). The CDR3 totals 14 residues. The CDR3: CASSIDTGFQPQHF. Partial CDR3 DNA: TGTGCCAGTAGTATAGACACAGGGTTTCAGCCC.

This clone occurred many times. The read ends 3 residues shy of where the CDR3 ends; the end is completed using the germline J gene. V is TRBV18 and J is TRBJ2-5; 9 bases agree with TRBD1. The V and J ends lost 3 bases and 5 bases, in that order; junction bases with no gene match: 13. The germline V gene encodes CDR1 KGHSH and CDR2 LQKENI. The CDR3 contains 17 residues. This CDR3 is CASSPLPGTGIQETQYF. CDR3 DNA (partial): TGTGCCAGCTCACCCCTCCCGGGGACAGGGATACAGGAGACC. Full variable domain (outside the CDR3, taken from reference TRBV18 and TRBJ2-5): NAGVMQNPRHLVRRRGQEARLRCSPMKGHSHVYWYRQLPEEGLKFMVYLQKENIIDESGMPKERFSAEFPKEGPSILRIQQVVRGDSAAYFCASSPLPGTGIQETQYFGPGTRLLVL.

This clone was recorded at least ten times. The CDR3 end is not reached by the read, which stops 3 residues before it; the germline J gene fills it in. The rearrangement uses TRBV7-2 and TRBJ2-2; D ambiguous. Germline values: CDR1 SGHTA, CDR2 FQGNSA. With 0 bases removed from V and 5 bases from J, the gap between germline ends came to 4 bases. The CDR3 consists of 13 residues. The CDR3 bases that were read are TGTGCCAGCAGCTTAGCCCTGACCGGGGAG. Protein sequence: CASSLALTGE. The complete CDR3 sequence is CASSLALTGELFF.

This clone was counted ten times or more. Incomplete CDR3 DNA: TGCAGCACCCGGGACAAGTCTTTGGACACTGAA. Protein sequence: CSTRDKSLDTE. The whole CDR3 sequence is CSTRDKSLDTEAFF. The chain recombines TRBV29-1 with TRBJ1-1; weak D call: TRBD1 (6 bases). Read data end 3 residues before the CDR3 end; the end is taken from the germline J gene. The CDR3 has 14 amino acids. V was trimmed by 8 bases and J by 3 bases, leaving 19 bases between them. The germline CDR1 and CDR2 sequences are SQVTM and ANQGSEA. The full variable domain, in which reference TRBV29-1 and TRBJ1-1 provide the parts outside the CDR3, is SAVISQKPSRDICQRGTSLTIQCQVDSQVTMMFWYRQQPGQSLTLIATANQGSEATYESGFVIDKFPISRPNLTFSTLTVSNMSPEDSSIYLCSTRDKSLDTEAFFGQGTRLTVV.

This clone came up many times. With the read ending 3 residues before the CDR3 end, the germline J gene is used to fill in that end. This chain connects TRBV30 to TRBJ1-1; D is perhaps TRBD1 (5 bases). The CDR3 is 13 amino acids. Trimming removed 4 bases from V and 0 bases from J, with 9 bases in between. The germline gives CDR1 GTSNPN, CDR2 SVGIG (reference sequence). Incomplete CDR3 DNA: TGTGCCTGGAACAGGAATATGAACACTGAA. This gives the protein CAWNRNMNTE. The full-length CDR3 reads as CAWNRNMNTEAFF. Combining the CDR3 with reference TRBV30 and TRBJ1-1 gives the whole variable domain SQTIHQWPATLVQPVGSPLSLECTVEGTSNPNLYWYRQAAGRGLQLLFYSVGIGQISSEVPQNLSASRPQDRQFILSSKKLLLSDSGFYLCAWNRNMNTEAFFGQGTRLTVV.

The sample holds a few counts of this clone. Coverage ceases 3 residues before the CDR3 finishes, and the germline J gene fills in the end. The chain joins TRBV18 to TRBJ2-1, with 16 positions matching TRBD2. The V gene end was trimmed by 5 bases and the J gene end by 3 bases; junction bases not matched to a gene: 4. Germline V gives CDR1 KGHSH, CDR2 LQKENI. The CDR3 is 17 amino acids. CDR3 sequence reads: CASSVGLAGGFYNEQFF. The DNA read from the CDR3 is TGTGCCAGCTCAGTGGGACTAGCGGGAGGGTTCTACAATGAG.

This clone was recorded at least ten times. The read ends 3 residues before the CDR3 terminus; that terminus is restored from the germline J gene. V usage is TRBV20-1 and J usage is TRBJ1-6, with 9 positions matching TRBD1. Germline trimming cut 3 bases from V and 6 bases from J; bases unmatched to any gene: 6. The CDR3 is made up of 15 amino acids. Per germline, CDR1 DFQATT and CDR2 SNEGSKA (reference sequence). CDR3 in amino acids: CSASRPGQGNSPLHF. The CDR3 DNA, read in part, is TGCAGTGCTAGTCGACCGGGACAGGGTAATTCACCC.

The sample holds many counts of this clone. The observed sequence ends 3 residues before the CDR3 terminus, with the missing tail filled in from the germline J gene. The chain is built from TRBV5-1 and TRBJ2-7, with D possibly being TRBD2 (5 bases). CDR3 size: 14 residues. V dropped 4 bases and J dropped 0 bases, with 11 bases sitting between them. Germline V gene lookup returns CDR1 SGHRS and CDR2 YFSETQ. CDR3: CASSPLLVSYEQYF. The sequenced part of the CDR3 DNA is TGCGCCAGCAGCCCCCTACTAGTCTCCTACGAG.

This clone came up a few times. The CDR3 extends 3 residues past the end of the read, so its final part is completed from the germline J gene. The V and J genes are TRBV13 and TRBJ2-3; D is possibly TRBD2 (5 bases). The CDR3 runs 14 residues. Germline V lookup: CDR1 PRHDT, CDR2 FYEKMQ (reference sequence). Incomplete CDR3 DNA: TGTGCCAGCAGCTTAGGACCTAGCAATCAGCCG. Translated: CASSLGPSNQP. In full, the CDR3 reads CASSLGPSNQPQYF.

As for this clone: This sequence may be a read error, since a much larger clone differs from it by one base. The sequenced part of the CDR3 DNA is TGCGCCAGCAGCTTGTTGCCAGGGGCATACGAG. It translates to CASSLLPGAYE. From start to end, the CDR3 is CASSLLPGAYEQYF. This chain connects TRBV5-1 to TRBJ2-7, with TRBD1 as a possible D gene (6 bases). Sequencing ends 3 residues short of the CDR3 end; the germline J gene provides the rest. This CDR3 comprises 14 residues. Germline assignment: CDR1 SGHRS and CDR2 YFSETQ. V was trimmed by 1 base and J by 4 bases, leaving 12 bases between them. Combining the CDR3 with reference TRBV5-1 and TRBJ2-7 gives the whole variable domain KAGVTQTPRYLIKTRGQQVTLSCSPISGHRSVSWYQQTPGQGLQFLFEYFSETQRNKGNFPGRFSGRQFSNSRSEMNVSTLELGDSALYLCASSLLPGAYEQYFGPGTRLTVT.